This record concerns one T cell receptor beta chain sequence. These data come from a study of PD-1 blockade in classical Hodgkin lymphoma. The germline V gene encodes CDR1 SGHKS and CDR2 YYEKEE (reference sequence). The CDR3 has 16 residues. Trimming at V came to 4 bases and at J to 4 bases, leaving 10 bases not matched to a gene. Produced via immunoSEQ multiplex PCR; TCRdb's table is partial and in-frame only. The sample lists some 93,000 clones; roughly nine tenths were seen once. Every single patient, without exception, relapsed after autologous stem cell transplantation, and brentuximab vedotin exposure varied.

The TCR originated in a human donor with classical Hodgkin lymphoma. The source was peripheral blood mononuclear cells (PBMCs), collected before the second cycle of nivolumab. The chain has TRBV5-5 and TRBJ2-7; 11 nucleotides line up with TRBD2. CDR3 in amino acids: CASSPWGTSGQYEQYF. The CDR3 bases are TGTGCCAGCAGCCCGTGGGGGACTAGCGGCCAATACGAGCAGTACTTC.